This TCR beta chain derives from a study of neurological immune-mediated disorders. Whole-study results and caveats: The multiple sclerosis repertoire cluster showed no association with any clinical or MRI feature. The authors stated that larger cohorts are needed.

At least ten counts were recorded for this clonotype. The antigen is not known. Libraries used 2 million unsorted PBMCs kept frozen in RNAlater. TCRdb passed the 5' RACE reads through MiXCR, listing each CDR3 protein once. The table lists 50,000 to 65,000 distinct CDR3 sequences, approximately 3.8% of them singletons. V lost 4 bases and J lost 2; bases outside the gene matches: 12. The CDR3 totals 17 residues. Germline lookup yields CDR1 LGHDT and CDR2 YNNKEL (reference sequence). This sequence joins TRBV3-1 and TRBJ2-7; TRBD2 matches 9 bases. The sequence was obtained from a man in his thirties or forties with multiple sclerosis. Specimen: PBMCs. The CDR3 DNA is TGTGCCAGCAGCCGAGAGGATTTTAGCGGGAGAGCCTACGAGCAGTACTTC. Its translation is CASSREDFSGRAYEQYF.